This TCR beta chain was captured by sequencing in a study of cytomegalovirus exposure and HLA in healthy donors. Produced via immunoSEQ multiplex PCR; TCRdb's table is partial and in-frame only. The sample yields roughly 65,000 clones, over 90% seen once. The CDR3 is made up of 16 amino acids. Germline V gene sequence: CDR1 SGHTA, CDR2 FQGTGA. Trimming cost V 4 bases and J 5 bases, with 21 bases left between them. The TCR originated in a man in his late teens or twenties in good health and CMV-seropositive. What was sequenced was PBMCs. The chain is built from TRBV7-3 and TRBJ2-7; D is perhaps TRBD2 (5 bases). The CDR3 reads CASSSVAWERVDEQYF. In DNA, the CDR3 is TGTGCCAGCAGCTCCGTGGCGTGGGAGAGGGTCGACGAGCAGTACTTC. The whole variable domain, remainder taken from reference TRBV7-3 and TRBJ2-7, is GAGVSQTPSNKVTEKGKYVELRCDPISGHTALYWYRQSLGQGPEFLIYFQGTGAADDSGLPNDRFFAVRPEGSVSTLKIQRTERGDSAVYLCASSSVAWERVDEQYFGPGTRLTVT.